This T cell receptor (beta chain) emerged from a study of response to subunit inactivated influenza vaccine. Findings and caveats of the study: Authors suggested seasonal influenza vaccinations each recruit few new T cells.

As concerns this clonotype: Its antigen is unidentified.

TCRdb processed the RT-PCR reads anew with MiXCR; each CDR3 protein has one entry. Among some 640,000 distinct CDR3 sequences listed, around 13% were seen once. The V gene end was trimmed by 7 bases and the J gene end by 5 bases; junction bases not matched to a gene: 10. The CDR3 contains 15 residues. CDR1 MNHNS and CDR2 SASEGT come from the germline V gene. This TCR was recovered from a man in his fifties or sixties who received an inactivated influenza vaccine. This chain uses TRBV6-1 with TRBJ2-2; 7 bases agree with TRBD1. Sequenced here: PBMCs from blood, sampled around 15 days before vaccination. The CDR3 loop is CASTRGWQGTGELFF. The CDR3 region has the DNA TGTGCCAGCACCAGGGGGTGGCAGGGGACCGGGGAGCTGTTTTTT.